This T cell receptor (beta chain) is drawn from a study of blood T cell repertoires in COVID-19. The overall study: Whether acute or convalescent, the COVID-19 samples came from the United States, Italy and Spain. The cDNA or gDNA used as material had been derived from T cells, B-cell-depleted T cells, or PBMCs.

In the original processing: Reference gene primer amplification in the assay estimated nucleated cell counts. Profiled with immunoSEQ multiplex PCR; TCRdb holds only in-frame clones, not every one. From that table come the V and J calls and clone size; the DNA was used to work out D and trimming. The sample holds about 140,000 clones, 60% to 85% seen once. The receptor was derived from a woman aged 80 or over with active or convalescent COVID-19. Sequencing input: peripheral blood.

The CDR3 DNA reads as TGTGCCACCGATTTCAAGCCGACAGGTCGACTAGCCAAAAACATTCAGTACTTC. This encodes CATDFKPTGRLAKNIQYF. V and J are TRBV24-1 and TRBJ2-4, with a tentative D call TRBD1 (6 bases). The V gene lost 9 bases and the J gene lost 0 bases, with 23 bases spanning the gap. The V gene's germline CDR1 is KGHDR and CDR2 SFDVKD. This CDR3 has 18 amino acids.